Sequencing of this TCR beta chain was carried out in a study of blood T cell repertoires in COVID-19. V dropped 2 bases and J dropped 6 bases, with 8 bases sitting between them. CDR1 MDHEN and CDR2 SYDVKM come from the germline V gene. The CDR3 is made up of 14 amino acids. Study processing details: Quantification of nucleated cells was approximated via reference gene primer amplification. The repertoire was sequenced with immunoSEQ multiplex PCR; TCRdb's copy has only in-frame clones and lacks some. The V and J calls and clone size are taken from that table; D and trimming were inferred from the DNA. The data show about 98,000 clones, more than 65% seen once.

This sequence originates from an elderly woman with acute or convalescent COVID-19. Specimen: peripheral blood. The genes are TRBV28 and TRBJ1-6, with TRBD1 as a possible D gene (6 bases). The CDR3 DNA follows: TGTGCCAGCAGTTTAAGGGGGGGTAATTCACCCCTCCACTTT. Translating it yields CASSLRGGNSPLHF. The full variable domain, its missing parts supplied by reference TRBV28 and TRBJ1-6, is DVKVTQSSRYLVKRTGEKVFLECVQDMDHENMFWYRQDPGLGLRLIYFSYDVKMKEKGDIPEGYSVSREKKERFSLILESASTNQTSMYLCASSLRGGNSPLHFGNGTRLTVT.